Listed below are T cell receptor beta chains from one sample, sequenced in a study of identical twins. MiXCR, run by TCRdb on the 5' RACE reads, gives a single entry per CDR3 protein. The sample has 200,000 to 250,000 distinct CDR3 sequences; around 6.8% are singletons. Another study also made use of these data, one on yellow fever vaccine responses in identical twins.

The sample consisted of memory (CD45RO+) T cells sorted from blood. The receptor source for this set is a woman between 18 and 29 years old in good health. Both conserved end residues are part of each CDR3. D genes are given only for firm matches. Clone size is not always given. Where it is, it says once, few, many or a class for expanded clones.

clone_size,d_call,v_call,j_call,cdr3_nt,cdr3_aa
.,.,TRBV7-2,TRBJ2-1,TGTGCCACCGATCTGGGACTCCTCGGTGAGCAGTTCTTC,CATDLGLLGEQFF
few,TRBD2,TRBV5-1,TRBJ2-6,TGCGCCAGCAGCCCTGGACTAGCGGGGGGACTAAGCTCTGGGGCCAACGTCCTGACTTTC,CASSPGLAGGLSSGANVLTF
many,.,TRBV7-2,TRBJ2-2,TGTGCCAGCAGCTTACTCCCTTCTAGGAGACACACGACTGCACAGTACATCGGGGAGCTGTTTTTT,CASSLLPSRRHTTAQYIGELFF
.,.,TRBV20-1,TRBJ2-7,TGCAGTGCTGGGGTCGGCGGCTACGAGCAGTACTTC,CSAGVGGYEQYF
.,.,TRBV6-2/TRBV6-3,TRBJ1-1,TGTGCCAGCAGTTACTCGACGGGGCAGGTCCGAGGGACTGAAGCTTTCTTT,CASSYSTGQVRGTEAFF
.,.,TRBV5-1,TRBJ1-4,TGCGCCAGCAGCTTGGGCCTGAATGAAAAACTGTTTTTT,CASSLGLNEKLFF
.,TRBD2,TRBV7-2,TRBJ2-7,TGTGCCAGCAGCTTAGGGCCTAGCGGGGGGGATGTGTTCCCCTACGAGCAGTACTTC,CASSLGPSGGDVFPYEQYF
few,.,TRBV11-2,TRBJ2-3,TGTGCCAGCAGCTTAAAAGGGGCTTCTGCGGGAAGCACAGATACGCAGTATTTT,CASSLKGASAGSTDTQYF
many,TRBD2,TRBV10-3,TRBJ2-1,TGTGCCATCAGCCCGAGCGGGGGAGTTAACTACAATGAGCAGTTCTTC,CAISPSGGVNYNEQFF
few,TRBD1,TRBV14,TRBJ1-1,TGTGCCAGCAGCCGTAGGACAGGGGGCGAGGTGGACACTGAAGCTTTCTTT,CASSRRTGGEVDTEAFF
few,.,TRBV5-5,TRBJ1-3,TGTGCCAGCAGCACCGCTGACACCGCCTCTGGAAACACCATATATTTT,CASSTADTASGNTIYF
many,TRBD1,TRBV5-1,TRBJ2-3,TGCGCCAGCAGCTTCCCGGGACAGCACACAGATACGCAGTATTTT,CASSFPGQHTDTQYF
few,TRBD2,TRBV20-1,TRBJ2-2,TGCAGTGCAATAGTTTCCGGGGGGGTTACCGGGGAGCTGTTTTTT,CSAIVSGGVTGELFF
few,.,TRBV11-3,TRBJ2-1,TGTGCCAGCAGCTTACAGGTTTACAATGAGCAGTTCTTC,CASSLQVYNEQFF
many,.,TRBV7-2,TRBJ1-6,TGTGCCAGCAGCTTAGGGGTTTTTAATTCACCCCTCCACTTT,CASSLGVFNSPLHF
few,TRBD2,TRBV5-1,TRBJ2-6,TGCGCCAGCAGGCCCGGGGGGGCCCCCCTCTCTGGGGCCAACGTCCTGACTTTC,CASRPGGAPLSGANVLTF
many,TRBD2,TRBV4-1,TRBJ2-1,TGCGCCAGCAGCCGGACTAGCGGGATTTACAATGAGCAGTTCTTC,CASSRTSGIYNEQFF
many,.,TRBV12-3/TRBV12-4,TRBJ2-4,TGTGCCAGCAGTTTATCGCTAGCCAAAAACATTCAGTACTTC,CASSLSLAKNIQYF
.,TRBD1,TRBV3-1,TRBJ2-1,TGTGCCAGCAGCCCTCCCAGGGGGTCTAACAATGAGCAGTTCTTC,CASSPPRGSNNEQFF
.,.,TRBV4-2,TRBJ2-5,TGTGCCAGCAGCCAAGAGGGGCAGCGGACATTTGGGGAGACCCAGTACTTC,CASSQEGQRTFGETQYF
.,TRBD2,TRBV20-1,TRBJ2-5,TGCAGTGCTAGAGAGACTAGCGGGAGGGCTAGGGAGACCCAGTACTTC,CSARETSGRARETQYF
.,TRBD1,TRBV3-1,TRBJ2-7,TGTGCCAGCAGCCAAGATAGGACAGGGGACAAGTACTTC,CASSQDRTGDKYF
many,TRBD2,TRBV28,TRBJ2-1,TGTGCCAGCAGTTTTATGCGGGGGGGCTCCTACAATGAGCAGTTCTTC,CASSFMRGGSYNEQFF
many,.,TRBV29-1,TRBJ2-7,TGCAGCTTTTACGGTGCCTACGAGCAGTACTTC,CSFYGAYEQYF
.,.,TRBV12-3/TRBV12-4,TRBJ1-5,TGTGCCAGCAGCTATAGGACAGAAAATAATCAGCCCCAGCATTTT,CASSYRTENNQPQHF
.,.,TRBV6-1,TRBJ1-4,TGTGCCAGCAGTGTATTGGGACTCGTTAATGAAAAACTGTTTTTT,CASSVLGLVNEKLFF
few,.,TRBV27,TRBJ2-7,TGTGCCAGCAGTTTGTGGACACCGGGCTCCTACGAGCAGTACTTC,CASSLWTPGSYEQYF
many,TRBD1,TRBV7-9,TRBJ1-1,TGTGCCAGCAGTCTACAGGGGCCGAACACTGAAGCTTTCTTT,CASSLQGPNTEAFF
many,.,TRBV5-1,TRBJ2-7,TGCGCCAGCTCTATCTCGGGCACGTACGAGCAGTACTTC,CASSISGTYEQYF
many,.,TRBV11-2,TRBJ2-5,TGTGCCAGCAGCTTGGGGCAGCAGCAAGAGACCCAGTACTTC,CASSLGQQQETQYF
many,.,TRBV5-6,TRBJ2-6,TGTGCCAGCAGCCCTTCGCCTATTCCTTACTCTGGGGCCAACGTCCTGACTTTC,CASSPSPIPYSGANVLTF
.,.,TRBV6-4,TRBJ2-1,TGTGCCAGCCGTAGCGCCGGAAATGAGCAGTTCTTC,CASRSAGNEQFF
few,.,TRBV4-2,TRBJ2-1,TGTGCCAGCAGCCAAGGGCGGGTTAGCAATGAGCAGTTCTTC,CASSQGRVSNEQFF
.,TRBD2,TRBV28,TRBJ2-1,TGTGCCAGCAGTTTCAGCGCCCTTCGGACTAGCGGGGGGTATGAGCAGTTCTTC,CASSFSALRTSGGYEQFF
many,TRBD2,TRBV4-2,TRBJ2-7,TGTGCCAGCAGCCAAGAGTTAGCGGGACAATACGAGCAGTACTTC,CASSQELAGQYEQYF
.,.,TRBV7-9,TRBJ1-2,TGTGCCAGCAGCTCCAGTGTTGGTGGTGGCTACACCTTC,CASSSSVGGGYTF
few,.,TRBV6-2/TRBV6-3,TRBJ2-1,TGTGCCAGCAGGCGATCCCTTTACAATGAGCAGTTCTTC,CASRRSLYNEQFF